Listed here are 17 T cell receptor beta chains from one sample, sequenced in a study of Ad26.COV2.S vaccination and SARS-CoV-2 variants. Assay: immunoSEQ multiplex PCR; the TCRdb copy retains only in-frame clones and omits some. Of about 460,000 clones listed, nearly 90% are singletons. Regarding treatment: 15 to 20 received Ad26.COV2.S at low or high dose, single or two shots; 5 received placebo; per-sample allocation not given. Day 63 following the first vaccine or placebo injection was when the samples were taken. The sample consisted of peripheral blood, taken in a trial of Ad26.COV2.S vaccine versus placebo. These receptors were taken from a person aged 18-60 years who received the Ad26.COV2.S COVID-19 vaccine or a placebo.

The J gene is TRBJ1-4, the V gene TRBV7-2, with D unresolved. The length of the CDR3 is 14 residues. V was clipped by 2 bases and J by 7 bases, with 11 bases between them. The germline gives CDR1 SGHTA, CDR2 FQGNSA. The CDR3, as DNA: TGTGCCAGCAGCTTAATTTCTGGGCCTGAAAAACTGTTTTTT. This gives the protein CASSLISGPEKLFF.

Written as DNA, the CDR3 is TGCGCCAGCAGCCATGGCGGACAGGGGGTCGGTGGCTACACCTTC. Amino acids: CASSHGGQGVGGYTF. The chain employs TRBV4-3 and TRBJ1-2; 10 bases map to TRBD1. The V gene end was trimmed by 3 bases and the J gene end by 7 bases; junction bases not matched to a gene: 8. This CDR3 is 15 amino acids long. Looked up from germline, CDR1 is LGHNA and CDR2 is YSLEER.

The CDR3 coding sequence is TGTGCCAGTAGTATCGGGACGGACCTGTTCTATAGCAATCAGCCCCAGCATTTT. Its translation is CASSIGTDLFYSNQPQHF. The J gene is TRBJ1-5, the V gene TRBV19; a weak D match, TRBD1 (5 bases). CDR3 size: 18 residues. Germline CDR1 reads LNHDA; CDR2 reads SQIVND (reference sequence). Trimming removed 3 bases from V and 0 bases from J, with 18 bases in between.

V gene TRBV7-8 combines with J gene TRBJ2-7; weak D call: TRBD2 (5 bases). The ends were cut back, 4 bases at V and 2 bases at J, with 15 bases in the middle. Germline CDR1 is SGHVS and CDR2 is FQNEAQ. CDR3 length: 15 residues. CDR3 sequence (DNA): TGTGCCAGCAGCTATACTAGAGAAGGGCCCTACGAGCAGTACTTC. Protein: CASSYTREGPYEQYF.

The rearrangement uses TRBV9 and TRBJ2-3, with 12 positions matching TRBD2. The CDR3 has 17 residues. Germline V gene data show CDR1 as SGDLS and CDR2 as YYNGEE. V lost 0 bases to trimming and J lost 4 bases; unmatched junction nucleotides: 6. DNA for the CDR3: TGTGCCAGCAGCGTAGATCGACTAGCGGGAGATTCAGATACGCAGTATTTT. It yields the protein CASSVDRLAGDSDTQYF.

Comment on this clone: The identical CDR3 is also encoded by other nucleotide sequences in the sample. The rearrangement joins TRBV18 to TRBJ1-1, with 7 bases fitting TRBD1. This CDR3 has 14 amino acids. CDR1 is KGHSH and CDR2 is LQKENI in the germline V gene. V shed 4 bases, J shed 1 base, and the junction held 3 bases outside the gene matches. This chain's CDR3 is CASSQGAGNTEAFF. CDR3 bases: TGTGCCAGCTCACAGGGGGCTGGGAACACTGAAGCTTTCTTT.

The CDR3 sequence: CASTGDTEAFF. The CDR3 DNA reads TGTGCCAGCACGGGGGACACTGAAGCTTTCTTT. V usage is TRBV28 and J usage is TRBJ1-1; TRBD1 is a possible D gene (5 bases). Trimming stripped 7 bases from V and 3 bases from J, with 6 bases between. The CDR3 extends over 11 amino acids. Germline V gene sequence: CDR1 MDHEN, CDR2 SYDVKM.

This clone has just a few counts. The chain uses TRBV6-5 and TRBJ1-5; tentative D call: TRBD1 (5 bases). Between the trimmed V and J ends, which lost 6 bases and 7 bases, there was a span of 13 bases. Germline CDR1 reads MNHEY; CDR2 reads SVGAGI. The length of the CDR3 is 13 residues. CDR3 in DNA: TGTGCCAGCAGACAAGGGGAATGGCAGCCCCAGCATTTT. This gives the protein CASRQGEWQPQHF.

In its sample, this clone was seen once. V usage is TRBV19 and J usage is TRBJ1-2; D call uncertain. V was shortened by 6 bases and J by 0 bases, with 8 bases between the two germline ends. CDR1 is LNHDA and CDR2 is SQIVND in the germline V gene (reference sequence). CDR3 length: 13 residues. The CDR3 here is CASSLQPNYGYTF. The CDR3, as DNA: TGTGCCAGTAGCCTCCAGCCTAACTATGGCTACACCTTC.

This sequence joins TRBV5-8 and TRBJ2-1, with no clear D. V was trimmed by 3 bases and J by 8 bases, leaving 9 bases between them. This CDR3 contains 12 residues. Germline V gene data show CDR1 as SGHTS and CDR2 as YDEGEE. The DNA of the CDR3 is TGTGCCAGCAGCTGGAGTCGGTATGAGCAGTTCTTC. Translated, it gives CASSWSRYEQFF.

J is TRBJ1-6 and V is TRBV4-2; 8 positions match TRBD1. The CDR3 spans 17 residues. From germline, CDR1 is LGHNA and CDR2 YNFKEQ. The V segment lost 2 bases and the J segment 3 bases; nucleotides outside the gene matches: 6. The CDR3 is CASSQLKQGVYNSPLHF. Written as DNA, the CDR3 is TGTGCCAGCAGCCAACTAAAACAGGGGGTCTATAATTCACCCCTCCACTTT.

This chain joins TRBV5-8 and TRBJ2-3; D is ambiguous. Trimming took 0 bases from V and 6 from J, leaving 17 bases between them. The germline CDR1 and CDR2 sequences are SGHTS and YDEGEE. This CDR3 contains 16 residues. The CDR3 loop is CASSLVPEARMDTQYF. DNA for the CDR3: TGTGCCAGCAGCTTGGTCCCCGAGGCTAGGATGGATACGCAGTATTTT.

This clone was picked up one time. The chain joins TRBV5-1 to TRBJ2-5, with a possible D match to TRBD1 (6 bases). Between the trimmed V and J ends, which lost 1 base and 7 bases, there was a span of 14 bases. Germline CDR1 SGHRS, CDR2 YFSETQ. CDR3 length: 14 amino acids. CDR3 in DNA: TGCGCCAGCAGCTTGTCGAACAGGGAGTTGACCCAGTACTTC. It yields the protein CASSLSNRELTQYF.

V usage is TRBV19 and J usage is TRBJ1-6; D is unclear. Germline V gives CDR1 LNHDA, CDR2 SQIVND (reference sequence). Trimming cost V 5 bases and J 5 bases, with 16 bases left between them. This CDR3 region has 16 residues. The CDR3 is CASSDPPSSHNSPLHF. The CDR3 DNA follows: TGTGCCAGTAGTGACCCCCCTTCCAGCCATAATTCACCCCTCCACTTT.

The genes are TRBV4-3 and TRBJ1-1; D ambiguous. From germline, CDR1 is LGHNA and CDR2 YSLEER. The CDR3 contains 15 residues. Trimming took 3 bases from V and 1 from J, leaving 12 bases between them. Here the CDR3 reads CASSHESFPNTEAFF. The CDR3 DNA reads TGCGCCAGCAGCCATGAGTCCTTTCCGAACACTGAAGCTTTCTTT.

J is TRBJ2-3 and V is TRBV29-1; the D gene could be TRBD1 or TRBD2 (6 bases each). Germline assignment: CDR1 SQVTM and CDR2 ANQGSEA. Trimming removed 0 bases at V and 2 bases at J, with 12 bases between. The CDR3 length is 15 residues. CDR3 residues: CSVEDWGAITDTQYF. The DNA of the CDR3 is TGCAGCGTTGAAGATTGGGGGGCAATCACAGATACGCAGTATTTT.

The DNA for the CDR3 is TGTGCCAGCAGTTCTACAGACAGGGAAGGACCCTACGAGCAGTACTTC. Translation gives CASSSTDREGPYEQYF. V usage is TRBV6-2 or TRBV6-3 and J usage is TRBJ2-7; TRBD1 aligns across 7 bases. The CDR3 loop spans 16 amino acids. Looked up from germline, CDR1 is MNHEY and CDR2 is SVGEGT. V lost 4 bases, J lost 2 bases, and 11 bases stayed unmatched.